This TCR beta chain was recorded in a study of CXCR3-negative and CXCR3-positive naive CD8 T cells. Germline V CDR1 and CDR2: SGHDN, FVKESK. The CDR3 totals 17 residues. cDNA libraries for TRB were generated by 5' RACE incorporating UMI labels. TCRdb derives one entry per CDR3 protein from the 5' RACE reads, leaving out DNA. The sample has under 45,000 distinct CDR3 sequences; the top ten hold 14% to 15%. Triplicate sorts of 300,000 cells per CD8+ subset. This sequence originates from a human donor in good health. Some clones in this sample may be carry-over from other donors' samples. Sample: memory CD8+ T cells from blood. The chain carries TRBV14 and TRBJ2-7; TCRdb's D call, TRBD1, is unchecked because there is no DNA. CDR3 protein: CASSQGQGTDLYYEQYF.